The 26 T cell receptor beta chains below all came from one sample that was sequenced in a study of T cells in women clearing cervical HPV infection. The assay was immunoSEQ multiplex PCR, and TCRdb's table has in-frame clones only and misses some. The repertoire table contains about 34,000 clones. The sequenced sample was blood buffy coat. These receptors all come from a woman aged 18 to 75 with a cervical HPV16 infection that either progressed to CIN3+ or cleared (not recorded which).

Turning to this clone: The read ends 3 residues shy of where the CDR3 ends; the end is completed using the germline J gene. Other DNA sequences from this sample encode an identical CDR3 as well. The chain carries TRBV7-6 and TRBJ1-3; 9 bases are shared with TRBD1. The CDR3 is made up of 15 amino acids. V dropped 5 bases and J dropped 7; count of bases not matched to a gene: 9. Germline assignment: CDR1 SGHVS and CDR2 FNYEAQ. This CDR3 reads CASSPNPGTGNTIYF. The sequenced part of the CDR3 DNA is TGTGCCAGCAGCCCTAACCCCGGGACAGGGAACACC.

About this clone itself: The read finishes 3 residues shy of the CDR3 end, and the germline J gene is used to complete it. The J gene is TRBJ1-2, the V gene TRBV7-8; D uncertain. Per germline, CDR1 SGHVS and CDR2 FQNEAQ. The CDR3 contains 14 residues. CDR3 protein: CASSLGATTYDYTF. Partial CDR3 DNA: TGTGCCAGCAGCTTAGGGGCAACCACCTACGAC. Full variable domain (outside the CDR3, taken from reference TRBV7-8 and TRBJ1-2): GAGVSQSPRYKVAKRGQDVALRCDPISGHVSLFWYQQALGQGPEFLTYFQNEAQLDKSGLPSDRFFAERPEGSVSTLKIQRTQQEDSAVYLCASSLGATTYDYTFGSGTRLTVV.

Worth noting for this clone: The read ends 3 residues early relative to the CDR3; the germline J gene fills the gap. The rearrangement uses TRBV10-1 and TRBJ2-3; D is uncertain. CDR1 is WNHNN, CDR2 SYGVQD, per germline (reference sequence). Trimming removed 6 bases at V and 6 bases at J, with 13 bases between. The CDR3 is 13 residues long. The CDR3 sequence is CASSPGFSDTQYF. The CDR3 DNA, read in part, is TGCGCCAGCAGCCCAGGATTTTCTGATACG.

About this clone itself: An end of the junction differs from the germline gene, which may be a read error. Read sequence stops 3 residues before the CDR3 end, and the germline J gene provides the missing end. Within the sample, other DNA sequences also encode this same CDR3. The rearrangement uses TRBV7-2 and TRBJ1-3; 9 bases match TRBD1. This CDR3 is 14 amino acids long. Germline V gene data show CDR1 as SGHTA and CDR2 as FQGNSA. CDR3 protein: CASSFRTGENTIYF. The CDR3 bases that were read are TGTGCCAGCAGCTTTCGGACAGGGGAAAACACT. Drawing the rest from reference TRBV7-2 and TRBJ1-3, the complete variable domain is GAGVSQSPSNKVTEKGKDVELRCDPISGHTALYWYRQSLGQGLEFLIYFQGNSAPDKSGLPSDRFSAERTGGSVSTLTIQRTQQEDSAVYLCASSFRTGENTIYFGEGSWLTVV.

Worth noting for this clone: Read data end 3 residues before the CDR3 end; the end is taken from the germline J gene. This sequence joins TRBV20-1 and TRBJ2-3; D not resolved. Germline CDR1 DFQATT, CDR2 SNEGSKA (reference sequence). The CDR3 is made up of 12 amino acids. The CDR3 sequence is CSASRFEGTQYF. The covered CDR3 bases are TGCAGTGCTAGTCGCTTTGAAGGGACG.

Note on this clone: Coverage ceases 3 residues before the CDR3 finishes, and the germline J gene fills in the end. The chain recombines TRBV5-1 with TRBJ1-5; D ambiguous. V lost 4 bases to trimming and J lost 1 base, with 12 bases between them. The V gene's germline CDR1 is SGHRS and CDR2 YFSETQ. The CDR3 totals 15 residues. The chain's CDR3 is CASSPGGTSNQPQHF. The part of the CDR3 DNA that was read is TGCGCCAGCAGCCCGGGTGGAACCAGCAATCAGCCC.

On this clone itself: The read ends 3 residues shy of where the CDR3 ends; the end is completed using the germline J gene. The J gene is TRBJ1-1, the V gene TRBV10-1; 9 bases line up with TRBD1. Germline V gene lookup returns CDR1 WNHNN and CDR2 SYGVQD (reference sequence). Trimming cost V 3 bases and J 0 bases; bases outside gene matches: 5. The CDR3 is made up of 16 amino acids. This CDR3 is CASSDHRGPLNTEAFF. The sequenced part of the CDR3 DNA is TGCGCCAGCAGTGATCACAGGGGGCCGCTGAACACTGAA.

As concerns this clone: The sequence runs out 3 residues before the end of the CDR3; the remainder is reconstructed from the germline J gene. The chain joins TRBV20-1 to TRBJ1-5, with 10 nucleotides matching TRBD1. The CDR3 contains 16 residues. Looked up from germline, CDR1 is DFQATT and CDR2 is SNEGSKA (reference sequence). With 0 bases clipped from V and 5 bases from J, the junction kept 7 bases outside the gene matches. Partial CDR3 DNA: TGCAGTGCTAGAGAGGGGGGGACAGGGGTGGATCAGCCC. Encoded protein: CSAREGGTGVDQP. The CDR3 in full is CSAREGGTGVDQPQHF.

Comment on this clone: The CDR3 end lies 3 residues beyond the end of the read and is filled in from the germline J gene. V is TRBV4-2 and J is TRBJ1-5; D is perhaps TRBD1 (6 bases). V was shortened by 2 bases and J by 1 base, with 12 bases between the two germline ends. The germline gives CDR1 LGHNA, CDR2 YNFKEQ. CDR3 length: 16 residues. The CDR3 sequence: CASSQQGFGSNQPQHF. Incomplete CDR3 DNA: TGTGCCAGCAGCCAACAGGGGTTTGGGAGCAATCAGCCC.

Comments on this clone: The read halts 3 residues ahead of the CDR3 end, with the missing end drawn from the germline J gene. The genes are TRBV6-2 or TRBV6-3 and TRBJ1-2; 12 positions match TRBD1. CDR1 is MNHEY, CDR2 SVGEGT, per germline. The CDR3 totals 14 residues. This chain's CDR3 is CATNTGTGGWGYTF. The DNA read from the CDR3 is TGTGCCACCAACACCGGGACAGGGGGCTGGGGC.

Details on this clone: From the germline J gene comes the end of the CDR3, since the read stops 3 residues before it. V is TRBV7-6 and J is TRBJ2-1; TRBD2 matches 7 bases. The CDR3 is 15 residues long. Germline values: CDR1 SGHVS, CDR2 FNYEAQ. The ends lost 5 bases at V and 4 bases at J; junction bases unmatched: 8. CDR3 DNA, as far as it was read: TGTGCCAGCAGCCGGGGTCTCGGGGGGTACAATGAG. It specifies CASSRGLGGYNE. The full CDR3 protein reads CASSRGLGGYNEQFF.

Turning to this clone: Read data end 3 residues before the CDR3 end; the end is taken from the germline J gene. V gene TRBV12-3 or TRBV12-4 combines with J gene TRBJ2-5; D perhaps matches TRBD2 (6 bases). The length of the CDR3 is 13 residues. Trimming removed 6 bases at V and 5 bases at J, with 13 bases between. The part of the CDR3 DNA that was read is TGTGCCAGCAGCAAGACTAGTTATGAGACC. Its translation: CASSKTSYET. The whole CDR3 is CASSKTSYETQYF.

The sequenced part of the CDR3 DNA is TGCAGTGCTAGAGGGGGGCGAGGTGGC. Its translation is CSARGGRGG. The full CDR3 sequence reads CSARGGRGGYTF. The chain has TRBV20-1 and TRBJ1-2, with D possibly matching TRBD1 (6 bases). Sequencing ends 3 residues short of the CDR3 end; the germline J gene provides the rest. The CDR3 spans 12 residues. Germline V gene data show CDR1 as DFQATT and CDR2 as SNEGSKA (reference sequence). V dropped 1 base and J dropped 7 bases, with 10 bases sitting between them.

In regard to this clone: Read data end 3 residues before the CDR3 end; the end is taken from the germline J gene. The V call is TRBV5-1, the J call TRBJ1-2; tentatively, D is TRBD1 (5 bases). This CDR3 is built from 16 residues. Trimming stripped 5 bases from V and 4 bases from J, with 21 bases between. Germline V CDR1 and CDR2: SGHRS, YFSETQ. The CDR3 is CASSAGHSSESYGYTF. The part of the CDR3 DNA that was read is TGCGCCAGCAGTGCAGGGCACAGCTCGGAGTCCTATGGC.

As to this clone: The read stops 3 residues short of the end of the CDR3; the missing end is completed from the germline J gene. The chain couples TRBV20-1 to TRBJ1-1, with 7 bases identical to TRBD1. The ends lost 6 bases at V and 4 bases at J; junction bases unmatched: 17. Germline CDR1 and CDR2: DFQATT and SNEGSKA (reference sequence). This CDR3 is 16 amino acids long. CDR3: CSAEDRDSNRSTEAFF. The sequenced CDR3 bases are TGCAGTGCGGAGGACCGGGACAGTAATCGGAGCACTGAA.

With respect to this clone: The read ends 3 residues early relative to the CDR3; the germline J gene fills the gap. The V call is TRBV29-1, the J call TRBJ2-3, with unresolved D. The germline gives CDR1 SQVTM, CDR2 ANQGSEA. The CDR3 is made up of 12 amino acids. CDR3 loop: CSVELGFETQYF. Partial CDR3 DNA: TGCAGCGTTGAATTGGGCTTTGAGACG.

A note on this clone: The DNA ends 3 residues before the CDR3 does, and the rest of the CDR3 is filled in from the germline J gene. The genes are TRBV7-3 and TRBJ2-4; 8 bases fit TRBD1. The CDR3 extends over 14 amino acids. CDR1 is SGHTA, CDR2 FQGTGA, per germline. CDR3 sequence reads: CASSLAAGGFGQYF. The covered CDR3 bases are TGTGCCAGCAGCTTAGCGGCAGGGGGCTTTGGT.

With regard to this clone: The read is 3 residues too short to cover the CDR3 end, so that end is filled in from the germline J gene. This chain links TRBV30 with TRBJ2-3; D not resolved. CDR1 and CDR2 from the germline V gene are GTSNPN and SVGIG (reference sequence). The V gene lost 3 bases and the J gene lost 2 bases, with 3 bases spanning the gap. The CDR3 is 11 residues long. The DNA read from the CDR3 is TGTGCCTGGAGCTCCACAGATACG. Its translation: CAWSSTDT. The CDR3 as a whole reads CAWSSTDTQYF.

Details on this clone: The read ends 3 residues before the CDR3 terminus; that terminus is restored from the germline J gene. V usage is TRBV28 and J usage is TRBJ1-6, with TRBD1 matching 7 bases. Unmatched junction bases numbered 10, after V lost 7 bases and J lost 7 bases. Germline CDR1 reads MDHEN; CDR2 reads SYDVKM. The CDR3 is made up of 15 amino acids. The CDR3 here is CASTTGAPKNSPLHF. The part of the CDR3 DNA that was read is TGTGCCAGCACCACAGGGGCCCCCAAGAATTCACCC. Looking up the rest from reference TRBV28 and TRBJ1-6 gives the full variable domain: DVKVTQSSRYLVKRTGEKVFLECVQDMDHENMFWYRQDPGLGLRLIYFSYDVKMKEKGDIPEGYSVSREKKERFSLILESASTNQTSMYLCASTTGAPKNSPLHFGNGTRLTVT.

The CDR3 bases that were read are TGTGCCAGCTCACCCCGCGGACAGGGCTACGAC. Translated, it gives CASSPRGQGYD. The full CDR3 reads CASSPRGQGYDYTF. The chain uses TRBV18 and TRBJ1-2; 8 nucleotides match TRBD1. The read terminates 3 residues before the CDR3 end, so the remaining end is supplied by the germline J gene. CDR3 length: 14 amino acids. Germline V gives CDR1 KGHSH, CDR2 LQKENI.

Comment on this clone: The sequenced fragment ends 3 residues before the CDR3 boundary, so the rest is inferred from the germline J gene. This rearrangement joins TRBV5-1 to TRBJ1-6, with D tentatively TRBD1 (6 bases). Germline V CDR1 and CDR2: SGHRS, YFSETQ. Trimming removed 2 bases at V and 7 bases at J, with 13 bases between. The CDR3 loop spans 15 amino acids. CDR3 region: CASSLGGRGNSPLHF. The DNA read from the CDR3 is TGCGCCAGCAGCTTAGGTGGCAGGGGCAATTCACCC.

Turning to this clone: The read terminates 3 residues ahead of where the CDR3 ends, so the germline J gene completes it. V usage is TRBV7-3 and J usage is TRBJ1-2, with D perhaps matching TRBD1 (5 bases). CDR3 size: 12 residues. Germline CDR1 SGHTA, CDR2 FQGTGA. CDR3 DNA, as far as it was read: TGTGCCAGCAGCTTGGACACTTACGAC. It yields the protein CASSLDTYD. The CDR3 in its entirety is CASSLDTYDYTF.

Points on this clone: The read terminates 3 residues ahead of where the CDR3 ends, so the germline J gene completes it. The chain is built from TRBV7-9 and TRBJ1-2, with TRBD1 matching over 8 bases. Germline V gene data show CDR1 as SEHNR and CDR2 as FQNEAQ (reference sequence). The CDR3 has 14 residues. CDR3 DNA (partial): TGTGCCAGCAGCTCCGACAGGGGCAGGAACGAC. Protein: CASSSDRGRND. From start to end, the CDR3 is CASSSDRGRNDYTF.

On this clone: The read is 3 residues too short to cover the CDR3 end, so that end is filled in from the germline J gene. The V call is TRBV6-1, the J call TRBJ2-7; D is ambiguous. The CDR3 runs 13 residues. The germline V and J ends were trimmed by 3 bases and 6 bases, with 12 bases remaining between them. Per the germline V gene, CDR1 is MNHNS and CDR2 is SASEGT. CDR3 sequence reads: CASSESNYFEQYF. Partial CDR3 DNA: TGTGCCAGCAGTGAGTCGAACTACTTCGAG.

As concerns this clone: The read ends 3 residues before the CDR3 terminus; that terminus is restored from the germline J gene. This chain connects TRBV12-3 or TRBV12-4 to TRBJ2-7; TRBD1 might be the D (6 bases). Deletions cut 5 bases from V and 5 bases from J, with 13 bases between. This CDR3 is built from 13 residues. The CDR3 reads CASSIGQIHEQYF. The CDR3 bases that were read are TGTGCCAGCAGTATTGGACAGATCCACGAG.

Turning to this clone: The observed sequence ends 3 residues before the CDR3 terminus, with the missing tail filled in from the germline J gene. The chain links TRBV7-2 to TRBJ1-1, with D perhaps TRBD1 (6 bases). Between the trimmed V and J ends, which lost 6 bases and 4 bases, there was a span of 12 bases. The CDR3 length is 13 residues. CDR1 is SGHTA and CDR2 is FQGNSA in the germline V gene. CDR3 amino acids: CASSQNRVTEAFF. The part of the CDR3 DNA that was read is TGTGCCAGCAGTCAAAACAGGGTCACTGAA.